This TCR beta chain was identified in a study of blood T cell repertoires in COVID-19. As for the study in general: In each case, the material was cDNA or gDNA derived from T cells, B-cell-depleted T cells, or PBMCs.

The study recruited people aged roughly 18 to 95 years across 24 US areas. This clone has a single count. Sequenced by immunoSEQ multiplex PCR; TCRdb stores in-frame clones only, minus some. The table lists more than 250,000 clones, around 87% of them singletons. This CDR3 spans 15 amino acids. Per the germline V gene, CDR1 is MNHEY and CDR2 is SVGAGI. The V gene end was trimmed by 8 bases and the J gene end by 3 bases; junction bases not matched to a gene: 9. The V and J genes are TRBV6-5 and TRBJ1-4; 7 nucleotides line up with TRBD1. What was sequenced was PBMCs or T cells enriched from blood (not recorded which). The receptor comes from a woman in her late teens or twenties with acute COVID-19. CDR3 nucleotides: TGTGCCAGCTCGCTCGACAGGGCCTCTAATGAAAAACTGTTTTTT. It translates to CASSLDRASNEKLFF.